These 13 T cell receptor beta chains were sequenced from one sample in a study of T cells after somatic rescue of genetic block. Using immunoSEQ multiplex PCR, the repertoire was profiled, and TCRdb retains in-frame clones only, with some absent. The profile shows about 72,000 clones, more than 75% of them singletons. The sample consisted of peripheral blood mononuclear cells (PBMCs). The receptor source for this set is a man younger than 45.

The chain carries TRBV10-3 and TRBJ1-1, with 7 bases that match TRBD1. The CDR3 is made up of 14 amino acids. V gave up 0 bases and J gave up 6 bases; unmatched junction bases: 4. Germline V gene data show CDR1 as ENHRY and CDR2 as SYGVKD. The CDR3 sequence is CAISESQGVSEAFF. The CDR3 DNA follows: TGTGCCATCAGTGAGTCTCAGGGGGTGTCTGAAGCTTTCTTT.

The chain joins TRBV7-9 to TRBJ2-5; D possibly matches TRBD1 or TRBD2 (5 bases each). Trimming removed 5 bases at V and 5 bases at J, with 18 bases between. The CDR3 is 15 amino acids. The germline CDR1 and CDR2 sequences are SEHNR and FQNEAQ (reference sequence). CDR3 sequence (DNA): TGTGCCAGCAGCCCCTATGTGAGGGGCGGCGAGACCCAGTACTTC. Protein sequence: CASSPYVRGGETQYF.

Concerning this clone itself: Other DNA sequences in the same sample also yield this CDR3. The chain is built from TRBV18 and TRBJ2-1; 8 bases map to TRBD1. Germline assignment: CDR1 KGHSH and CDR2 LQKENI. This CDR3 region has 16 residues. J lost 7 bases, V lost 9 bases, and 17 bases had no gene match. In DNA, the CDR3 is TGTGCCAGTTCATCCGCGGACAGGGACGGGCGGAATGAGCAGTTCTTC. Translation: CASSSADRDGRNEQFF.

The V call is TRBV10-3, the J call TRBJ1-1, with D possibly matching TRBD1 (5 bases). The germline gives CDR1 ENHRY, CDR2 SYGVKD. V shed 5 bases and J shed 1 base, with 8 bases lying between them. CDR3 size: 13 residues. CDR3 amino acids: CAISTGTNTEAFF. The CDR3 DNA follows: TGTGCCATCAGTACAGGCACGAACACTGAAGCTTTCTTT.

V usage is TRBV7-9 and J usage is TRBJ1-1; 9 bases are a match to TRBD1. With 5 bases clipped from V and 1 base from J, the junction kept 8 bases outside the gene matches. Germline V CDR1 and CDR2: SEHNR, FQNEAQ (reference sequence). The CDR3 has 16 amino acids. The CDR3 bases are TGTGCCAGCAGCACCCGACCGGGACAGGGGAACACTGAAGCTTTCTTT. It yields the protein CASSTRPGQGNTEAFF.

The chain recombines TRBV25-1 with TRBJ2-5, with a possible D match to TRBD1 (5 bases). The CDR3 has 14 amino acids. Trimming shortened V by 4 bases and J by 5 bases, and 14 bases separated the two germline ends. Germline CDR1 reads MGHDK; CDR2 reads SYGVNS. The CDR3 region has the DNA TGTGCCAGCAGTGGCAACTTGGGGCGGGAGACCCAGTACTTC. Protein product: CASSGNLGRETQYF.

The gene calls are TRBV7-2 and TRBJ1-2; D is uncertain. Germline-derived CDR1 and CDR2 are SGHTA and FQGNSA. The CDR3 has 12 amino acids. Trimming removed 5 bases at V and 3 bases at J, with 7 bases between. The CDR3 reads CASSPLDYGYTF. CDR3 DNA sequence: TGTGCCAGCAGCCCCTTGGACTATGGCTACACCTTC.

The chain carries TRBV5-8 and TRBJ1-1; 7 bases fit TRBD1. The J segment lost 6 bases and the V segment lost 1 base, leaving 12 bases of the junction unmatched. The CDR3 runs 16 residues. The germline CDR1 and CDR2 sequences are SGHTS and YDEGEE. The CDR3 DNA reads TGTGCCAGCAGCTTGCGAAAACCAGGGGGTTGGCCTGAAGCTTTCTTT. It yields the protein CASSLRKPGGWPEAFF.

The chain links TRBV29-1 to TRBJ2-7; D not resolved. The V gene's germline CDR1 is SQVTM and CDR2 ANQGSEA. The CDR3 spans 13 residues. With 5 bases removed from V and 1 base from J, the gap between germline ends came to 12 bases. The CDR3 nucleotides are TGCAGCGTTTTGCGGACGTATTCCTACGAGCAGTACTTC. Its protein is CSVLRTYSYEQYF.

The genes are TRBV5-6 and TRBJ1-5; no firm D call. Germline CDR1 reads SGHDT; CDR2 reads YYEEEE. The CDR3 spans 15 residues. Trimming left V 1 base short and J 0 bases short, with 8 bases between. CDR3 bases: TGTGCCAGCAGCTTGTTGGGGAATAGCAATCAGCCCCAGCATTTT. Translated, it gives CASSLLGNSNQPQHF.

The chain's CDR3 is CASSPGTGGNEQFF. The CDR3 nucleotides are TGTGCCAGCAGTCCCGGGACAGGGGGCAATGAGCAGTTCTTC. The gene calls are TRBV6-5 and TRBJ2-1, with 11 bases identical to TRBD1. Looked up from germline, CDR1 is MNHEY and CDR2 is SVGAGI. The CDR3 is 14 residues long. The V segment lost 5 bases and the J segment 6 bases; nucleotides outside the gene matches: 3.

The CDR3 DNA reads as TGTGCCAGCAGCTCGTTAGTCGGGGTTAATGAAAAACTGTTTTTT. Protein product: CASSSLVGVNEKLFF. The rearrangement joins TRBV7-8 to TRBJ1-4, with unresolved D. The V gene's germline CDR1 is SGHVS and CDR2 FQNEAQ. Trimming pared 4 bases from V and 4 bases from J, leaving 13 bases between. The length of the CDR3 is 15 residues.

This rearrangement joins TRBV10-1 to TRBJ2-2; no clear D gene. Trimming took off 0 bases at V and 7 bases at J, with 6 bases between the two ends. Germline V lookup: CDR1 WNHNN, CDR2 SYGVQD (reference sequence). The CDR3 is made up of 13 amino acids. For the CDR3, the DNA is TGCGCCAGCAGTGAGTCAATCGGCGGGGAGCTGTTTTTT. Translated, it gives CASSESIGGELFF.